This TCR beta chain was identified in a study of OX40 agonist ivuxolimab in advanced cancers. Study-level findings and limits: With doses of 0.1 to 3.0 mg/kg, CD4+ and CD8+ blood T cells had undergone clonal expansion by week 6. Normalized T-cell clonal expansion was also low in a subset of nonresponders. Relative to CD4+, CD8+ T cells held more expanded clones on average.

About this clone: The antigen remains unidentified.

The study sampled blood at baseline, cycle 4 day 1, and cycle 7 day 1. Some clones are missing from TCRdb's copy, which holds only in-frame ones; the method was immunoSEQ multiplex PCR. The sample carries 68,000 or so clones, 83% recorded once. Per germline, CDR1 SNHLY and CDR2 FYNNEI. J gave up 5 bases and V 7 bases, and 10 bases lay outside the gene matches. The CDR3 has 14 residues. The specimen comprised CD4+ or CD8+ T cells sorted from blood, sampled in a trial of the OX40 agonist ivuxolimab. This receptor was obtained from an adult with an advanced solid tumor such as melanoma, head and neck, liver or kidney cancer. The V call is TRBV2, the J call TRBJ2-5; TRBD1 aligns across 7 bases. The DNA of the CDR3 is TGTGCCAGCAACCAGCTGGGGACAGCCGAGACCCAGTACTTC. Its translation is CASNQLGTAETQYF.